This T cell receptor beta chain is drawn from a study of beta chain features in type 1 diabetes. With 5 bases clipped from V and 5 bases from J, the junction kept 5 bases outside the gene matches. CDR1 and CDR2 (germline): SGHTA, FQGNSA. The CDR3 runs to 13 residues. A word on this clone: Its cognate antigen is unknown.

cDNA synthesis used the whole RNA isolate, giving expressed TCRB sequences. Sequenced by immunoSEQ multiplex PCR; TCRdb stores in-frame clones only, minus some. This table holds more than 300,000 clones, roughly 13% found once. Study-level results: There was a moderate but significant shortening of TCRB CDR3s in all four CD4+ subsets of Type 1 diabetes patients.

The sample was naive CD4+ T cells from blood. The rearrangement joins TRBV7-2 to TRBJ2-5, with 7 bases fitting TRBD1. The clonotype originates from a woman under 30 with type 1 diabetes. DNA for the CDR3: TGTGCCAGCAGCCTCCCGGGACAGGAGACCCAGTACTTC. Amino acids: CASSLPGQETQYF.